This T cell receptor beta chain was observed in a study of blood T cells in healthy people across ages. Study-wide results and caveats: Across samples, TCR beta diversity tracked strongly with naive T cell percentage.

This clonotype turned up a few times. Its antigen is undetermined. Individuals who donated were healthy Caucasians from Russia aged roughly 6 to 90. The CDR3 loop spans 14 amino acids. The V end was cut by 1 base, the J end by 8 bases, with 16 bases between. Germline-derived CDR1 and CDR2 are DFQATT and SNEGSKA (reference sequence). A second PCR, run for roughly 7 to 11 cycles, used a sample-barcoded 5' primer plus a J-beta primer mix. Each cDNA molecule carried a tag from a template-switch adaptor that contained 12 random nucleotides. TCRdb re-derived calls from the 5' RACE reads in MiXCR, one entry per CDR3 protein. The sample contains hundreds of thousands of distinct CDR3 sequences, more than 45% of which appear only once.

What was sequenced was blood. The genes are TRBV20-1 and TRBJ2-3; D is ambiguous. The sequence was collected from a woman older than 75 in good health. The CDR3 spells CSARVDLNRGTQYF. The CDR3 DNA is TGCAGTGCTAGAGTGGACCTCAACCGCGGTACGCAGTATTTT.